These 30 T cell receptor beta chains originate from one sample sequenced in a study of cytomegalovirus exposure and HLA in healthy donors. This PCR relied on a set of 60 Vbeta primers and 13 Jbeta primers. Clones were read by immunoSEQ multiplex PCR, and TCRdb kept only the in-frame ones, dropping some. This table holds about 190,000 clones, roughly 81% found once. Sequencing used PBMCs. The receptors come from a woman younger than 45 in good health and CMV-seropositive.

The J gene is TRBJ1-5, the V gene TRBV5-6; 7 bases are a match to TRBD1. Trimming cost V 2 bases and J 6 bases; bases outside gene matches: 8. The CDR3 contains 15 residues. Germline V gene lookup returns CDR1 SGHDT and CDR2 YYEEEE. CDR3 sequence: CASSFQDRNSQPQHF. CDR3 sequence (DNA): TGTGCCAGCAGCTTCCAGGACAGGAATAGTCAGCCCCAGCATTTT.

This clone came up a few times. The V gene is TRBV13, the J gene TRBJ2-7, with a possible D match to TRBD1 (5 bases). Trimming removed 4 bases from V and 2 bases from J, with 9 bases in between. The CDR3 is made up of 13 amino acids. The germline V gene encodes CDR1 PRHDT and CDR2 FYEKMQ (reference sequence). The CDR3 protein is CASSSTGPYEQYF. The CDR3 nucleotides read TGTGCCAGCAGCTCAACAGGCCCCTACGAGCAGTACTTC.

V is TRBV5-5 and J is TRBJ1-2; no firm D call. With 0 bases removed from V and 4 bases from J, the gap between germline ends came to 13 bases. Germline V gene data show CDR1 as SGHKS and CDR2 as YYEKEE (reference sequence). The CDR3 length is 15 residues. This CDR3 reads CASSLASEGTYGYTF. In DNA, the CDR3 is TGTGCCAGCAGCTTGGCCTCGGAGGGTACCTATGGCTACACCTTC.

The chain joins TRBV12-5 to TRBJ1-1; 8 positions match TRBD1. The germline V gene has CDR1 LGHNT and CDR2 FRNRAP. The CDR3 is 13 residues long. Germline trimming cut 5 bases from V and 1 base from J; bases unmatched to any gene: 0. Written as DNA, the CDR3 is TGTGCTAGTGGTCAGGGGGCGAACACTGAAGCTTTCTTT. Translating gives CASGQGANTEAFF.

This clone was seen only once. This chain uses TRBV28 with TRBJ2-3; the match to TRBD2 covers 7 bases. This CDR3 comprises 15 residues. Germline CDR1 reads MDHEN; CDR2 reads SYDVKM. Germline trimming cut 6 bases from V and 5 bases from J; bases unmatched to any gene: 11. CDR3 DNA: TGTGCCAGCAGCCCCGGTGCGGGAGAGGGAGATACGCAGTATTTT. Its translation: CASSPGAGEGDTQYF.

The chain links TRBV5-1 to TRBJ2-7; unclear D gene. Germline-derived CDR1 and CDR2 are SGHRS and YFSETQ. V shed 4 bases and J shed 3 bases, with 11 bases lying between them. The CDR3 covers 13 residues. The CDR3 nucleotides are TGCGCCAGCAGCCCCGGCCGCGGCTACGAGCAGTACTTC. This codes for CASSPGRGYEQYF.

J is TRBJ2-2 and V is TRBV5-4; 10 bases map to TRBD2. The CDR3 totals 16 residues. J lost 5 bases, V lost 4 bases, and 8 bases had no gene match. Germline lookup yields CDR1 SGHNT and CDR2 YYREEE (reference sequence). The CDR3 spells CASSALQREGTGELFF. CDR3 nucleotide sequence: TGTGCCAGCAGCGCCCTACAGCGGGAGGGAACCGGGGAGCTGTTTTTT.

V gene TRBV5-1 combines with J gene TRBJ2-1; TRBD1 matches 7 bases. V lost 4 bases, J lost 9 bases, and 7 bases stayed unmatched. This CDR3 has 13 residues. Germline V gives CDR1 SGHRS, CDR2 YFSETQ. The CDR3 DNA follows: TGCGCCAGCAGCCCCACAGGGGCGAGTGAGCAGTTCTTC. Residues: CASSPTGASEQFF.

This sequence joins TRBV4-1 and TRBJ2-7, with TRBD2 matching 7 bases. The V and J ends lost 1 base and 6 bases, in that order; junction bases with no gene match: 6. The CDR3 spans 14 residues. Germline CDR1 reads MGHRA; CDR2 reads YSYEKL. CDR3 sequence: CASSQGARLAEQYF. The CDR3 region has the DNA TGCGCCAGCAGCCAAGGGGCTCGACTAGCCGAGCAGTACTTC.

This clone turned up a few times. The gene calls are TRBV6-4 and TRBJ2-6; possibly TRBD2 for D (5 bases). This CDR3 is 15 amino acids long. Trimming took off 6 bases at V and 4 bases at J, with 13 bases between the two ends. Germline V CDR1 and CDR2: MRHNA, SNTAGT. Here the CDR3 DNA reads TGTGCCAGCAGCATAGGGAGCTCGGGGGCCAACGTCCTGACTTTC. This translates into CASSIGSSGANVLTF.

The CDR3 loop is CASSMAVNTEAFF. As DNA, the CDR3 is TGTGCCAGTAGTATGGCAGTGAACACTGAAGCTTTCTTT. The chain is built from TRBV19 and TRBJ1-1; D gene unclear. CDR3 length: 13 amino acids. V gave up 3 bases and J gave up 0 bases, with 5 bases separating them. The germline V gene has CDR1 LNHDA and CDR2 SQIVND (reference sequence).

The V gene is TRBV5-1, the J gene TRBJ1-2, with D perhaps matching TRBD1 (6 bases). V was shortened by 0 bases and J by 7 bases, with 10 bases between the two germline ends. This CDR3 region has 13 residues. The germline gives CDR1 SGHRS, CDR2 YFSETQ. In DNA, the CDR3 is TGCGCCAGCAGCTTGGAAGCAGGGGCTGGCTACACCTTC. Protein: CASSLEAGAGYTF.

CDR3: CASSWDREYDEQFF. The CDR3 bases are TGCGCCAGCAGCTGGGACAGGGAATATGATGAGCAGTTCTTC. The rearrangement uses TRBV5-1 and TRBJ2-1; 9 bases fit TRBD1. The CDR3 is 14 residues long. The germline V gene has CDR1 SGHRS and CDR2 YFSETQ. Unmatched junction bases numbered 6, after V lost 3 bases and J lost 8 bases. Variable domain in full (rest from reference TRBV5-1 and TRBJ2-1): KAGVTQTPRYLIKTRGQQVTLSCSPISGHRSVSWYQQTPGQGLQFLFEYFSETQRNKGNFPGRFSGRQFSNSRSEMNVSTLELGDSALYLCASSWDREYDEQFFGPGTRLTVL.

The chain employs TRBV11-2 and TRBJ2-2; TRBD2 aligns across 9 bases. The J segment lost 4 bases and the V segment lost 3 bases, leaving 3 bases of the junction unmatched. CDR3 length: 15 amino acids. Germline-derived CDR1 and CDR2 are SGHAT and FQNNGV. The chain's CDR3 is CASSLAGGVTGELFF. CDR3 coding DNA: TGTGCCAGCAGCTTGGCGGGAGGGGTCACCGGGGAGCTGTTTTTT.

This clone was picked up a small number of times. Relative to the germline gene, one junction end is altered; a read error may explain this. The chain links TRBV7-9 to TRBJ2-7; 13 nucleotides match TRBD2. The CDR3 is made up of 16 amino acids. Germline CDR1 SEHNR, CDR2 FQNEAQ (reference sequence). This CDR3 is CSSSLEGLAGAYEQYF. In DNA form, the CDR3 reads TGTTCCAGCAGCTTAGAAGGACTAGCGGGAGCATACGAGCAGTACTTC.

This sequence joins TRBV9 and TRBJ2-7, with 9 bases aligning to TRBD1. The V gene end was trimmed by 4 bases and the J gene end by 6 bases; junction bases not matched to a gene: 14. Germline V lookup: CDR1 SGDLS, CDR2 YYNGEE. This CDR3 has 16 amino acids. CDR3 DNA sequence: TGTGCCAGCAGCTTAGATCCGGGACAGGGTTACAGCGAGCAGTACTTC. Protein product: CASSLDPGQGYSEQYF.

This chain uses TRBV6-1 with TRBJ1-5; D perhaps matches TRBD1 (6 bases). This CDR3 has 13 amino acids. V was pared by 5 bases and J by 7 bases, with 12 bases between. Germline-derived CDR1 and CDR2 are MNHNS and SASEGT. CDR3 sequence: CASSRGGLQPQHF. CDR3 bases: TGTGCCAGCAGTAGGGGGGGGTTGCAGCCCCAGCATTTT.

In this sample, this clone turned up a few times. This chain uses TRBV19 with TRBJ1-1, with no clear D. The CDR3 is 15 residues long. V was trimmed by 0 bases and J by 4 bases, leaving 12 bases between them. The germline gives CDR1 LNHDA, CDR2 SQIVND (reference sequence). The CDR3 DNA is TGTGCCAGTAGTATAGATGGCAATCTCCGCACTGAAGCTTTCTTT. Protein sequence: CASSIDGNLRTEAFF.

The genes are TRBV10-1 and TRBJ2-1, with 9 positions matching TRBD2. The CDR3 spans 17 residues. Trimming removed 2 bases from V and 3 bases from J; junction bases left unmatched: 8. Germline V gene lookup returns CDR1 WNHNN and CDR2 SYGVQD (reference sequence). CDR3 sequence: CASSELLTSGGYNEQFF. In nucleotides, the CDR3 is TGCGCCAGCAGTGAGCTCCTGACTAGCGGAGGCTACAATGAGCAGTTCTTC.

The rearrangement links TRBV15 to TRBJ1-1; no definite D call. Germline V gene lookup returns CDR1 LNHNV and CDR2 YYDKDF (reference sequence). The CDR3 totals 15 residues. The V and J ends lost 0 bases and 0 bases respectively, with 8 bases between them. CDR3 nucleotides: TGTGCCACCAGCAGAGATCAGGTTTTGAACACTGAAGCTTTCTTT. This codes for CATSRDQVLNTEAFF.

The J gene is TRBJ1-1, the V gene TRBV19; D is ambiguous. Germline loops: CDR1 LNHDA, CDR2 SQIVND (reference sequence). The CDR3 runs to 15 residues. V shed 1 base and J shed 2 bases, with 11 bases lying between them. The CDR3 is CASSIVVTHNTEAFF. The CDR3 nucleotides read TGTGCCAGTAGTATAGTGGTAACTCATAACACTGAAGCTTTCTTT.

The chain carries TRBV6-6 and TRBJ1-1; perhaps TRBD1 as D (5 bases). This CDR3 is 11 amino acids long. V was pared by 7 bases and J by 4 bases, with 7 bases between. Germline V gene lookup returns CDR1 MNHNY and CDR2 SVGAGI (reference sequence). The CDR3 region is CASIRATEAFF. CDR3 bases: TGTGCCAGCATCAGGGCCACTGAAGCTTTCTTT.

This clone appeared once. V is TRBV6-5 and J is TRBJ2-3; tentative D call: TRBD2 (6 bases). CDR3 length: 16 amino acids. Germline CDR1 and CDR2: MNHEY and SVGAGI. The V end lost 1 base, the J end lost 0 bases, and 11 bases lay between the germline ends. The CDR3 DNA reads as TGTGCCAGCAGTTACTACGGGAGTAGTAGCACAGATACGCAGTATTTT. This translates into CASSYYGSSSTDTQYF.

The gene calls are TRBV7-9 and TRBJ2-1; D is perhaps TRBD2 (5 bases). The germline V gene has CDR1 SEHNR and CDR2 FQNEAQ (reference sequence). The ends were cut back, 4 bases at V and 4 bases at J, with 14 bases in the middle. This CDR3 is 15 amino acids long. The CDR3 loop reads CASSSSSSRYNEQFF. The CDR3 DNA follows: TGTGCCAGCAGCTCCTCTAGCTCTAGGTACAATGAGCAGTTCTTC. The variable domain in full, with the rest retrieved from reference TRBV7-9 and TRBJ2-1, is DTGVSQNPRHKITKRGQNVTFRCDPISEHNRLYWYRQTLGQGPEFLTYFQNEAQLEKSRLLSDRFSAERPKGSFSTLEIQRTEQGDSAMYLCASSSSSSRYNEQFFGPGTRLTVL.

This chain uses TRBV28 with TRBJ2-1, with 11 bases fitting TRBD2. The germline V gene has CDR1 MDHEN and CDR2 SYDVKM. The CDR3 spans 15 residues. The V and J ends lost 4 bases and 7 bases, in that order; junction bases with no gene match: 6. The CDR3 spells CASSSPSGRMNEQFF. The CDR3 DNA follows: TGTGCCAGCAGTTCACCTAGCGGGAGGATGAATGAGCAGTTCTTC.

The table lists this clone with a few counts. The chain carries TRBV9 and TRBJ1-3; D is unresolved. From germline, CDR1 is SGDLS and CDR2 YYNGEE. There are 15 residues in the CDR3. V lost 5 bases to trimming and J lost 5 bases, with 17 bases between them. The CDR3 DNA reads TGTGCCAGCAGACCCTCCGAGGCTTCGCGAAACACCATATATTTT. This codes for CASRPSEASRNTIYF.

V gene TRBV4-1 combines with J gene TRBJ2-7, with D possibly matching TRBD1 (5 bases). V lost 1 base, J lost 9 bases, and 13 bases lay in between. This CDR3 has 13 residues. Germline values: CDR1 MGHRA, CDR2 YSYEKL. The CDR3 DNA is TGCGCCAGCAGCCAAGTTCAGGGCCCGAGGCAGTACTTC. Translation gives CASSQVQGPRQYF.

The chain has TRBV10-1 and TRBJ1-6, with 12 bases that match TRBD1. The CDR3 is made up of 18 amino acids. The trim removed 10 bases at V and 1 base at J, leaving 11 bases unmatched. CDR1 is WNHNN and CDR2 is SYGVQD in the germline V gene (reference sequence). Here the CDR3 DNA reads TGCGCCAACGGGGACAGGGGGCGGGAGTCTTCCTATAATTCACCCCTCCACTTT. Amino acid sequence: CANGDRGRESSYNSPLHF.

This sequence joins TRBV7-2 and TRBJ2-7, with 7 bases lining up with TRBD2. Germline V gene lookup returns CDR1 SGHTA and CDR2 FQGNSA. The V and J ends lost 4 bases and 0 bases, in that order; junction bases with no gene match: 6. The CDR3 length is 15 residues. The CDR3 DNA sequence: TGTGCCAGCAGCTCCTCGGCGGGAGCCTCCTACGAGCAGTACTTC. Its protein is CASSSSAGASYEQYF.

This clone was counted only a few times. The V and J genes are TRBV7-9 and TRBJ1-4; D is unresolved. Germline CDR1 reads SEHNR; CDR2 reads FQNEAQ (reference sequence). This CDR3 contains 13 residues. V lost 7 bases and J 8 bases, leaving 14 bases between the germline ends. The CDR3 DNA is TGTGCCAGCATGGGAGAGGGATGGGAAAAACTGTTTTTT. Translated, it gives CASMGEGWEKLFF.